This T cell receptor beta chain originates from a study of OX40 agonist ivuxolimab in advanced cancers. Study as a whole: Dosing consisted of intravenous ivuxolimab at 0.01 to 10 mg/kg every 2 weeks. Patients in dose escalation had liver, melanoma, kidney or head and neck cancers. Partial responses occurred in three patients (one hepatocellular carcinoma, two cutaneous melanoma). Study-level results: In CD8+ T cells, expanded clones were on average more numerous than in CD4+.

A remark on this clone: No antigen is known for it.

The germline V gene has CDR1 SGHNT and CDR2 YENEEA. The CDR3 extends over 15 amino acids. The V segment lost 5 bases and the J segment 5 bases; nucleotides outside the gene matches: 11. This table comes from immunoSEQ multiplex PCR, and its TCRdb copy is limited to in-frame clones, with some not included. The repertoire holds about 76,000 clones, with about 89% as singletons. The receptor's source is an adult with an advanced solid tumor such as melanoma, head and neck, liver or kidney cancer. The chain employs TRBV11-3 and TRBJ1-1, with TRBD1 matching over 7 bases. The sample in question was CD4+ or CD8+ T cells sorted from blood, obtained in a trial of the OX40 agonist ivuxolimab. The DNA for the CDR3 is TGTGCCAGCAGCCCAACGACAGGGTGGATGACTGAAGCTTTCTTT. Its protein product is CASSPTTGWMTEAFF.